This TCR beta chain was found in a study of T cells in Graves' hyperthyroidism and ophthalmopathy. Study-wide results and limits: Progression to ophthalmopathy was predicted a median of approximately 6.4 months early.

Amplification targeted TCR beta CDR3 regions from RNA transcripts. HTBI primers drove first-round RT-PCR of the TCR CDR3. TCRdb ran MiXCR on the multiplex PCR reads and lists one entry per CDR3 protein. The sample shows approximately 600,000 distinct CDR3 sequences, around 15% of them seen only once. This clonotype has ten or more counts. Its antigen is still unknown. This CDR3 contains 15 residues. V was clipped by 6 bases and J by 3 bases; unmatched bases: 11. For ophthalmopathy patients, the Clinical Activity Score was at least 3 and the NOSPECS grade at least 4; duration was under 3 months. Investigators excluded patients with uncontrolled infection, other autoimmune disease, pregnancy or lactation. Diagnosis rested on symptoms, serum thyroxine and TRAb, thyroid ultrasound, and orbital computed tomography.

Sequenced material: blood. The rearrangement uses TRBV12-3 or TRBV12-4 and TRBJ2-7, with 7 nucleotides matching TRBD1. The receptor was derived from a woman aged 40-49 years with Graves' ophthalmopathy. CDR3 in DNA: TGTGCCAGCAGCCTACGGGACAGTAGTGTCTACGAGCAGTACTTC. It translates to CASSLRDSSVYEQYF.